This TCR beta chain was sequenced for a study of blood T cell repertoires in COVID-19. The overall study: Spain, Italy and the United States supplied samples that represented acute and convalescent COVID-19. T cells, B-cell-depleted T cells, or PBMCs provided the cDNA or gDNA that served as material.

The assay was immunoSEQ multiplex PCR, and TCRdb's table has in-frame clones only and misses some. Among about 390,000 clones listed, 87% were seen once. The germline V gene encodes CDR1 KGHSH and CDR2 LQKENI. With V trimmed by 6 bases and J by 0 bases, 5 bases remained unmatched. There are 15 residues in the CDR3. Source material: peripheral blood. The V gene is TRBV18, the J gene TRBJ1-3; 7 bases map to TRBD1. The TCR sequence derives from a woman aged 55-75 years with COVID-19, enrolled during active disease. This CDR3 is CASSGNRGSGNTIYF. The CDR3 DNA reads as TGTGCCAGCTCCGGGAACAGGGGCTCTGGAAACACCATATATTTT.